This paragraph reports one T cell receptor beta chain. Its cognate antigen is unknown. The V end was cut by 3 bases, the J end by 4 bases, with 12 bases between. Germline V gene lookup returns CDR1 SQVTM and CDR2 ANQGSEA. The CDR3 runs to 13 residues. Constant-segment primers and 5'RACE yielded cDNA libraries for TCR alpha and TCR beta, each carrying sample barcodes and UMIs. Using its own MiXCR run on the 5' RACE reads, TCRdb lists one record per CDR3 protein. The data contain 200,000 to 250,000 distinct CDR3 sequences, approximately 10% of them singletons. These data are taken from a study of T-cell memory formation after mild COVID-19. Whole-study results and caveats: Clones that contracted from day 15 to 85 had balanced CD4/CD8; later expanders were CD4+ biased. Pre-infection memory harbored some responding clones, suggesting cross-reactive memory joined.

The receptor comes from a man younger than 30 who had mild COVID-19 (a few samples of this study predate the infection). Cell type and time point are not known. The chain employs TRBV29-1 and TRBJ2-5; the D is unclear. What was sequenced was PBMCs or a T cell subset sorted from them (not recorded which). The CDR3 spells CSVDRQAGETQYF. CDR3 DNA sequence: TGCAGCGTTGATCGGCAGGCAGGAGAGACCCAGTACTTC.